Each of the 14 T cell receptor beta chains below was sequenced from the same sample in a study of cytomegalovirus exposure and HLA in healthy donors. Use of 60 Vbeta and 13 Jbeta primers characterized the PCR. The repertoire was sequenced with immunoSEQ multiplex PCR; TCRdb's copy has only in-frame clones and lacks some. The sample carries approximately 150,000 clones, over 60% recorded once. The specimen was PBMCs. All receptors come from a woman aged 60-70 years in good health and CMV-seronegative.

The CDR3 here is CASSIGDASGGAWETQYF. CDR3 bases: TGTGCCAGTAGTATTGGGGACGCTAGCGGGGGGGCATGGGAGACCCAGTACTTC. V gene TRBV19 combines with J gene TRBJ2-5; 12 bases map to TRBD2. V lost 3 bases to trimming and J lost 5 bases; unmatched junction nucleotides: 13. Germline V gene data show CDR1 as LNHDA and CDR2 as SQIVND (reference sequence). This CDR3 spans 18 amino acids.

A few counts support this clone. CDR3 sequence reads: CASSLSQGITDTQYF. CDR3 in DNA: TGTGCCAGCAGCTTAAGCCAGGGGATCACAGATACGCAGTATTTT. V gene TRBV7-9 combines with J gene TRBJ2-3, with D possibly TRBD1 on 6 matching bases. CDR1 and CDR2 (germline): SEHNR, FQNEAQ (reference sequence). The CDR3 length is 15 residues. The germline V and J ends were trimmed by 2 bases and 2 bases, with 11 bases remaining between them.

The rearrangement uses TRBV27 and TRBJ2-7, with 10 positions matching TRBD1. The CDR3 length is 17 residues. Germline loops: CDR1 MNHEY, CDR2 SMNVEV (reference sequence). V lost 6 bases and J lost 3; bases outside the gene matches: 14. As DNA, the CDR3 is TGTGCCAGCAGCCTCCTCGGTTCAGGACAGGGGGTCTACGAGCAGTACTTC. Its protein product is CASSLLGSGQGVYEQYF.

The chain links TRBV7-2 to TRBJ1-4, with 8 bases identical to TRBD1. This CDR3 comprises 15 residues. V trimming: 5 bases; J trimming: 6 bases; junction bases outside the gene matches: 8. Germline loops: CDR1 SGHTA, CDR2 FQGNSA. The CDR3 loop is CASSLHRGVDEKLFF. CDR3 nucleotide sequence: TGTGCCAGCAGCCTACACAGGGGGGTTGATGAAAAACTGTTTTTT. Full variable domain (remainder filled in from reference TRBV7-2 and TRBJ1-4): GAGVSQSPSNKVTEKGKDVELRCDPISGHTALYWYRQSLGQGLEFLIYFQGNSAPDKSGLPSDRFSAERTGGSVSTLTIQRTQQEDSAVYLCASSLHRGVDEKLFFGSGTQLSVL.

V is TRBV5-4 and J is TRBJ2-1; 9 positions agree with TRBD2. The CDR3 extends over 17 amino acids. The trim removed 4 bases at V and 9 bases at J, leaving 17 bases unmatched. Germline lookup yields CDR1 SGHNT and CDR2 YYREEE (reference sequence). CDR3 bases: TGTGCCAGCAGCGGACCCCCGGGACTAGCAGCGGGGGGTGAGCAGTTCTTC. Encoded protein: CASSGPPGLAAGGEQFF.

The rearrangement uses TRBV11-3 and TRBJ2-3; 9 bases fit TRBD2. The CDR3 totals 14 residues. Trimming cost V 5 bases and J 3 bases; bases outside gene matches: 3. Germline loops: CDR1 SGHNT, CDR2 YENEEA. In DNA form, the CDR3 reads TGTGCCAGCAGCCTTAGCGGGGGTACAGATACGCAGTATTTT. Protein product: CASSLSGGTDTQYF.

DNA of the CDR3: TGTGCCAGTAGTGCCCCCGGGACAGGGACCTTTGAAGCTTTCTTT. Translated: CASSAPGTGTFEAFF. V and J are TRBV19 and TRBJ1-1; 9 bases agree with TRBD1. The CDR3 contains 15 residues. The V gene's germline CDR1 is LNHDA and CDR2 SQIVND (reference sequence). With 5 bases clipped from V and 7 bases from J, the junction kept 11 bases outside the gene matches.

The V call is TRBV7-9, the J call TRBJ1-3; perhaps TRBD1 as D (5 bases). With 3 bases removed from V and 0 bases from J, the gap between germline ends came to 9 bases. This CDR3 has 15 residues. Germline V gives CDR1 SEHNR, CDR2 FQNEAQ (reference sequence). In nucleotides, the CDR3 is TGTGCCAGCAGCTTCGGGGGAGGCTCTGGAAACACCATATATTTT. This translates into CASSFGGGSGNTIYF.

The chain combines TRBV7-8 with TRBJ1-1, with D perhaps TRBD1 (6 bases). The CDR3 is 13 amino acids. V was cut by 6 bases and J by 0 bases, with 8 bases left in between. The germline gives CDR1 SGHVS, CDR2 FQNEAQ. CDR3 amino acids: CASRRQVNTEAFF. CDR3 DNA: TGTGCCAGCAGACGACAGGTGAACACTGAAGCTTTCTTT.

CDR3: CASSIDKDRGLYLDQPQHF. CDR3 DNA: TGTGCCAGTAGTATAGATAAGGACAGGGGTCTATATCTCGATCAGCCCCAGCATTTT. V is TRBV19 and J is TRBJ1-5; 9 bases line up with TRBD1. Looked up from germline, CDR1 is LNHDA and CDR2 is SQIVND (reference sequence). The V and J ends lost 0 bases and 5 bases, in that order; junction bases with no gene match: 14. The CDR3 is 19 residues long.

The rearrangement links TRBV6-5 to TRBJ2-1; weak D call: TRBD2 (5 bases). V lost 5 bases, J lost 2 bases, and 10 bases lay in between. The germline V gene has CDR1 MNHEY and CDR2 SVGAGI. The CDR3 sequence is 14 residues long. CDR3: CASSQTGAYNEQFF. CDR3 nucleotide sequence: TGTGCCAGCAGTCAAACCGGGGCCTACAATGAGCAGTTCTTC.

This clone was counted a few times. V usage is TRBV5-4 and J usage is TRBJ2-5; D is unresolved. Germline V lookup: CDR1 SGHNT, CDR2 YYREEE (reference sequence). V dropped 4 bases and J dropped 2 bases, with 12 bases sitting between them. The CDR3 covers 14 residues. The CDR3 region is CASSLGSQQETQYF. CDR3 nucleotide sequence: TGTGCCAGCAGCCTTGGTTCGCAGCAAGAGACCCAGTACTTC.

The chain links TRBV2 to TRBJ1-1; D gene uncertain. There are 13 residues in the CDR3. V was trimmed by 6 bases and J by 6 bases, leaving 14 bases between them. Germline values: CDR1 SNHLY, CDR2 FYNNEI. The CDR3 is CASRPQWLAEAFF. For the CDR3, the DNA is TGTGCCAGCAGACCACAGTGGTTGGCTGAAGCTTTCTTT.

Written as DNA, the CDR3 is TGTGCCAGCAGCTTAGAAATGGCGGGGGGGCCTTACGAGCAGTACTTC. Amino acids: CASSLEMAGGPYEQYF. The chain carries TRBV7-6 and TRBJ2-7, with 9 bases lining up with TRBD2. V was pared by 1 base and J by 4 bases, with 8 bases of the junction left unmatched. CDR3 length: 16 amino acids. Germline V gene data show CDR1 as SGHVS and CDR2 as FNYEAQ.